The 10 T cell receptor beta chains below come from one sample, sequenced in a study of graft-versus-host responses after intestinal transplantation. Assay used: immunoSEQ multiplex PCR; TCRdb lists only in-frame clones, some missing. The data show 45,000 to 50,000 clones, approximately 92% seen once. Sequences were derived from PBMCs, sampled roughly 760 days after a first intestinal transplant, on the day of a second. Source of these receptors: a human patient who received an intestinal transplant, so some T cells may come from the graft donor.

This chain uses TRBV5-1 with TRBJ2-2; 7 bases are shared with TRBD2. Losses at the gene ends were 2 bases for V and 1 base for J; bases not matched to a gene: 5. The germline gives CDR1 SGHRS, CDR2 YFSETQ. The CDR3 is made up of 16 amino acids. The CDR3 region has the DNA TGCGCCAGCAGCTTAGCGGGGAGACTGAACACCGGGGAGCTGTTTTTT. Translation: CASSLAGRLNTGELFF.

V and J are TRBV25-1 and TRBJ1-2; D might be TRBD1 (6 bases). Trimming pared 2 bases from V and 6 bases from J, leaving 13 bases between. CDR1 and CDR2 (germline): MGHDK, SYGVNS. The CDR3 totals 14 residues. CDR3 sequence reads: CASSERDIYNGYTF. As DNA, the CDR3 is TGTGCCAGCAGTGAACGGGACATTTATAATGGCTACACCTTC.

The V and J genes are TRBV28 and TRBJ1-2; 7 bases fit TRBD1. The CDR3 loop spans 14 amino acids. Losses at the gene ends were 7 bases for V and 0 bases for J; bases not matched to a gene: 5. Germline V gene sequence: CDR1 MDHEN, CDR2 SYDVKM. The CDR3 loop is CASMKGAANYGYTF. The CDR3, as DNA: TGTGCCAGCATGAAGGGGGCGGCTAACTATGGCTACACCTTC.

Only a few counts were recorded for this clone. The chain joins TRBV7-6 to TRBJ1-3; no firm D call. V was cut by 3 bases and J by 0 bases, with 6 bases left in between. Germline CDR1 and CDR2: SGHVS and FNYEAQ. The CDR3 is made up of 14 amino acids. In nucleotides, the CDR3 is TGTGCCAGCAGCTTTACTGACTCTGGAAACACCATATATTTT. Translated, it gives CASSFTDSGNTIYF.

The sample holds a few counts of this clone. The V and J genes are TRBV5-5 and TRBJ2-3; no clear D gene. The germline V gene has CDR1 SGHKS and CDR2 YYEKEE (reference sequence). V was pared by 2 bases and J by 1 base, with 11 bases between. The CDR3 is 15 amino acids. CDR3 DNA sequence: TGTGCCAGCAGCTTCTCAGGTGGCGGCACAGATACGCAGTATTTT. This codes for CASSFSGGGTDTQYF.

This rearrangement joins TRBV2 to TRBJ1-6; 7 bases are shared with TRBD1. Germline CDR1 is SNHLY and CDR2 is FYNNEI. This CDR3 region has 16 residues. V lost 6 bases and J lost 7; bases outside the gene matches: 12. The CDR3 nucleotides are TGTGCCAGCAGCCCCAGACAGGGAGGGTCGAATTCACCCCTCCACTTT. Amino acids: CASSPRQGGSNSPLHF.

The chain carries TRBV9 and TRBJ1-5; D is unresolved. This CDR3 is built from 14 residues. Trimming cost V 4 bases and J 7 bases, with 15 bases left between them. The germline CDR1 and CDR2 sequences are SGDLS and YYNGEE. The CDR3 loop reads CASSPNDEIQPQHF. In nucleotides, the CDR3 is TGTGCCAGCAGCCCAAATGACGAGATACAGCCCCAGCATTTT.

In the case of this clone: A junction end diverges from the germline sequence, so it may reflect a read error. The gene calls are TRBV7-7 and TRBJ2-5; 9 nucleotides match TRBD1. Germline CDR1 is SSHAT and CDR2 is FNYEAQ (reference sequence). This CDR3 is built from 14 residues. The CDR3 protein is CASSRGQGRETQYF. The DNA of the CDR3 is TGTGCTAGCAGCCGTGGACAGGGGCGGGAGACCCAGTACTTC.

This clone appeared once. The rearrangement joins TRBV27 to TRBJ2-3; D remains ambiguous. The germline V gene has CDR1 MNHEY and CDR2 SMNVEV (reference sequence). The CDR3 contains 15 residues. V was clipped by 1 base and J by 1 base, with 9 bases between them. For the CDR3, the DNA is TGTGCCAGCAGTTTATTAACCAAGCGCACAGATACGCAGTATTTT. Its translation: CASSLLTKRTDTQYF.

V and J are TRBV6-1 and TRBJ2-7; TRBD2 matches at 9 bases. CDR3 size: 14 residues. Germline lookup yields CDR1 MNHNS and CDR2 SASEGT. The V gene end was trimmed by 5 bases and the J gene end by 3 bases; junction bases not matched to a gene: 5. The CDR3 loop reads CASSWIAGDYEQYF. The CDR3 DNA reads TGTGCCAGCAGTTGGATAGCGGGAGACTACGAGCAGTACTTC.